This entry describes one T cell receptor (beta chain). What it binds is unknown. These data belong to a study of blood T cells in healthy people across ages. Study-wide results and caveats: Long-lived donors carried more naive CD4+ cells and greater diversity than aged donors.

For the second PCR, which ran for roughly 7 to 11 cycles, a sample-barcoded 5' primer and a J-beta primer mix were used. TCRdb reprocessed the 5' RACE reads with MiXCR, giving one entry per CDR3 protein. Of fewer than 2 million distinct CDR3 sequences listed, approximately 39% were seen once; the top ten hold under 30%. The CDR3 is made up of 16 amino acids. Deletions cut 3 bases from V and 8 bases from J, with 20 bases between. Germline CDR1 reads MDHEN; CDR2 reads SYDVKM. Ranging in age from about 6 to 100, the donors were healthy Caucasian individuals from Russia. The source is a human donor in good health. The rearrangement links TRBV28 to TRBJ2-1; D is possibly TRBD2 (6 bases). The sample consisted of blood. The CDR3: CASSFLSGGATDEQFF. The CDR3 nucleotides are TGTGCCAGCAGTTTCCTTTCGGGCGGGGCCACGGATGAGCAGTTCTTC.